This is a list of T cell receptor beta chains from one sample in a study of graft-versus-host responses after intestinal transplantation. These receptors are not linked to any known antigen. The method was immunoSEQ multiplex PCR; TCRdb's version includes in-frame clones alone and lacks a portion of them. The sample carries approximately 94,000 clones, roughly 90% recorded once. The material sequenced was unstimulated CD4+ T cells sorted from spleen or lymph node cells, taken before transplant. The receptors come from a human donor who was the organ donor for an intestinal transplant. Both conserved end residues are part of each CDR3. The D gene is left open where the match is weak. Not all rows give a size; the values are once, few, many and, for expanded clones, a class.

cdr3_length: 15; j_call: TRBJ2-2; v_call: TRBV19; d_call: -; clone_size: few; cdr3_nt: TGTGCCAGTAGTATAGGGGGCGCCTACACCGGGGAGCTGTTTTTT; cdr3_aa: CASSIGGAYTGELFF
cdr3_length: 12; j_call: TRBJ2-7; v_call: TRBV10-1; d_call: -; clone_size: once; cdr3_nt: TGCGCCAGCAGTGAGTCGGGGAGTGAGCAGTACTTC; cdr3_aa: CASSESGSEQYF
cdr3_length: 13; j_call: TRBJ2-7; v_call: TRBV19; d_call: TRBD1; clone_size: -; cdr3_nt: TGTGCCAGTAGTGGGGACAGAGGCTACGAGCAGTACTTC; cdr3_aa: CASSGDRGYEQYF
cdr3_length: 15; j_call: TRBJ2-2; v_call: TRBV10-3; d_call: -; clone_size: -; cdr3_nt: TGTGCCATCCGGGCGGCAGGGGGGAGCACCGGGGAGCTGTTTTTT; cdr3_aa: CAIRAAGGSTGELFF
cdr3_length: 13; j_call: TRBJ2-1; v_call: TRBV6-6; d_call: TRBD2; clone_size: -; cdr3_nt: TGTGCCAGCAGTTACTCCGCGGGAGGCGAGCAGTTCTTC; cdr3_aa: CASSYSAGGEQFF
cdr3_length: 13; j_call: TRBJ1-3; v_call: TRBV9; d_call: -; clone_size: once; cdr3_nt: TGTGCCAGCAGCGTAGATGTTGGAAACACCATATATTTT; cdr3_aa: CASSVDVGNTIYF
cdr3_length: 16; j_call: TRBJ2-2; v_call: TRBV19; d_call: TRBD1; clone_size: -; cdr3_nt: TGTGCCAGTAGTATCCTACAGGGGGCGGGCACCGGGGAGCTGTTTTTT; cdr3_aa: CASSILQGAGTGELFF
cdr3_length: 18; j_call: TRBJ2-1; v_call: TRBV9; d_call: -; clone_size: -; cdr3_nt: TGTGCCAGCAGCGTAGGCCCTCAGAGCGGAGCCTCACCCAATGAGCAGTTCTTC; cdr3_aa: CASSVGPQSGASPNEQFF
cdr3_length: 14; j_call: TRBJ1-5; v_call: TRBV30; d_call: -; clone_size: -; cdr3_nt: TGTGCCTGGTGTGGGGCCCGGAGGGTGAAGCCCCAGCATTTT; cdr3_aa: CAWCGARRVKPQHF
cdr3_length: 12; j_call: TRBJ2-7; v_call: TRBV28; d_call: TRBD1; clone_size: -; cdr3_nt: TGTGCCAGCAGTCCCAGGGGGCTCGAGCAGTACTTC; cdr3_aa: CASSPRGLEQYF
cdr3_length: 14; j_call: TRBJ1-3; v_call: TRBV15; d_call: -; clone_size: -; cdr3_nt: TGTGCCACCAGCCGGGATTACTCTGGAAACACCATATATTTT; cdr3_aa: CATSRDYSGNTIYF
cdr3_length: 17; j_call: TRBJ2-7; v_call: TRBV5-6; d_call: TRBD2; clone_size: -; cdr3_nt: TGTGCCAGCAGCCGAGCGGGGTTGAGATACTCCTCCTACGAGCAGTACTTC; cdr3_aa: CASSRAGLRYSSYEQYF
cdr3_length: 13; j_call: TRBJ2-2; v_call: TRBV28; d_call: -; clone_size: -; cdr3_nt: TGTGCCAGCAGCGCGGGGCCGGGCGGGGAGCTGTTTTTT; cdr3_aa: CASSAGPGGELFF
cdr3_length: 13; j_call: TRBJ1-2; v_call: TRBV28; d_call: -; clone_size: -; cdr3_nt: TGTGCCAGCAGTTCTCCAGCTAACTATGGCTACACCTTC; cdr3_aa: CASSSPANYGYTF
cdr3_length: 13; j_call: TRBJ2-3; v_call: TRBV30; d_call: -; clone_size: -; cdr3_nt: TGTGCCTGGAGTGAAGGAGGGGGAGATACGCAGTATTTT; cdr3_aa: CAWSEGGGDTQYF
cdr3_length: 16; j_call: TRBJ1-3; v_call: TRBV4-1; d_call: TRBD1; clone_size: few; cdr3_nt: TGCGCCAGCAGCCAAGATCGGGGGACAGGGCGACACACCATATATTTT; cdr3_aa: CASSQDRGTGRHTIYF
cdr3_length: 13; j_call: TRBJ1-2; v_call: TRBV19; d_call: -; clone_size: -; cdr3_nt: TGTGCCAGTAGCCTTACAGGGTCCTATGGCTACACCTTC; cdr3_aa: CASSLTGSYGYTF
cdr3_length: 13; j_call: TRBJ1-1; v_call: TRBV11-2; d_call: -; clone_size: -; cdr3_nt: TGTGCCAGCAGCTTATGGGGGAACACTGAAGCTTTCTTT; cdr3_aa: CASSLWGNTEAFF
cdr3_length: 12; j_call: TRBJ2-7; v_call: TRBV5-4; d_call: -; clone_size: -; cdr3_nt: TGTGCCAGCAGCCGAGACCATTACGAGCAGTACTTC; cdr3_aa: CASSRDHYEQYF
cdr3_length: 14; j_call: TRBJ2-7; v_call: TRBV5-1; d_call: -; clone_size: -; cdr3_nt: TGCGCCAGCAGTCAAGACAGCCCTAGAAGGGAGCAGTACTTC; cdr3_aa: CASSQDSPRREQYF
cdr3_length: 11; j_call: TRBJ2-5; v_call: TRBV20-1; d_call: -; clone_size: -; cdr3_nt: TGCAGTGCACGGTTCGGAGAGACCCAGTACTTC; cdr3_aa: CSARFGETQYF
cdr3_length: 13; j_call: TRBJ1-1; v_call: TRBV2; d_call: -; clone_size: -; cdr3_nt: TGTGCCAGCAGTTCGCAGGGCCTAACTGAAGCTTTCTTT; cdr3_aa: CASSSQGLTEAFF
cdr3_length: 15; j_call: TRBJ2-5; v_call: TRBV4-2; d_call: TRBD1; clone_size: -; cdr3_nt: TGTGCCAGCAGCCAAGCTGGGACAGCTCAAGAGACCCAGTACTTC; cdr3_aa: CASSQAGTAQETQYF
cdr3_length: 17; j_call: TRBJ1-1; v_call: TRBV19; d_call: -; clone_size: -; cdr3_nt: TGTGCCAGTAGTATAAACTTAGATGGGAGCCTGAGCAGCGGAGCTTTCTTT; cdr3_aa: CASSINLDGSLSSGAFF
cdr3_length: 13; j_call: TRBJ1-5; v_call: TRBV11-3; d_call: TRBD1; clone_size: -; cdr3_nt: TGTGCCAGCAGCGACAGGGGGCTTCAGCCCCAGCATTTT; cdr3_aa: CASSDRGLQPQHF
cdr3_length: 14; j_call: TRBJ2-3; v_call: TRBV7-6; d_call: TRBD2; clone_size: -; cdr3_nt: TGTGCCAGCACCCTAGCGGGGGGGAGAGATACGCAGTATTTT; cdr3_aa: CASTLAGGRDTQYF
cdr3_length: 13; j_call: TRBJ1-6; v_call: TRBV30; d_call: -; clone_size: -; cdr3_nt: TGTGCCTGGTCGGGGACCAACAATTCACCCCTCCACTTT; cdr3_aa: CAWSGTNNSPLHF
cdr3_length: 16; j_call: TRBJ1-1; v_call: TRBV30; d_call: -; clone_size: -; cdr3_nt: TGTGCCTGGAGTGAAAAACCCGGGACACCGAACACTGAAGCTTTCTTT; cdr3_aa: CAWSEKPGTPNTEAFF
cdr3_length: 16; j_call: TRBJ2-3; v_call: TRBV27; d_call: -; clone_size: -; cdr3_nt: TGTGCCAGCAGTTTATCCTTTTTATCCCCGACAGATACGCAGTATTTT; cdr3_aa: CASSLSFLSPTDTQYF
cdr3_length: 13; j_call: TRBJ1-1; v_call: TRBV7-8; d_call: -; clone_size: once; cdr3_nt: TGTGCCAGCAGGAGGCACCTGAACACTGAAGCTTTCTTT; cdr3_aa: CASRRHLNTEAFF
cdr3_length: 13; j_call: TRBJ1-3; v_call: TRBV14; d_call: -; clone_size: few; cdr3_nt: TGTGCCAGCAGCCACCTGGGTGGAAACACCATATATTTT; cdr3_aa: CASSHLGGNTIYF
cdr3_length: 17; j_call: TRBJ2-5; v_call: TRBV7-8; d_call: -; clone_size: -; cdr3_nt: TGTGCCAGCAGCAGCCTCAGGGGACGGAAGACTCAAGGGACCCAGTACTTC; cdr3_aa: CASSSLRGRKTQGTQYF
cdr3_length: 15; j_call: TRBJ2-6; v_call: TRBV5-1; d_call: -; clone_size: -; cdr3_nt: TGCGCCAGCAGCTTCTCCCGGGCCGGGGCCAACGTCCTGACTTTC; cdr3_aa: CASSFSRAGANVLTF
cdr3_length: 16; j_call: TRBJ2-1; v_call: TRBV7-6; d_call: TRBD2; clone_size: -; cdr3_nt: TGTGCCAGCAGCCCCCAGCGGGGGGGCGCTTACAATGAGCAGTTCTTC; cdr3_aa: CASSPQRGGAYNEQFF
cdr3_length: 16; j_call: TRBJ2-5; v_call: TRBV27; d_call: TRBD2; clone_size: -; cdr3_nt: TGTGCCAGCAGGACTAGCGGGGGGTCGTACCAAGAGACCCAGTACTTC; cdr3_aa: CASRTSGGSYQETQYF
cdr3_length: 15; j_call: TRBJ1-4; v_call: TRBV2; d_call: -; clone_size: -; cdr3_nt: TGTGCCTCCCTTCGGGGGGGCGCGACTAATGAAAAACTGTTTTTT; cdr3_aa: CASLRGGATNEKLFF
cdr3_length: 14; j_call: TRBJ1-4; v_call: TRBV5-1; d_call: -; clone_size: -; cdr3_nt: TGCGCCAGCAGCTTGGACAGGGCTAATGAAAAACTGTTTTTT; cdr3_aa: CASSLDRANEKLFF
cdr3_length: 13; j_call: TRBJ1-2; v_call: TRBV28; d_call: -; clone_size: -; cdr3_nt: TGTGCCAGCAGCCTCCCAGGGGTACCCGGCTACACCTTC; cdr3_aa: CASSLPGVPGYTF
cdr3_length: 16; j_call: TRBJ1-2; v_call: TRBV6-1; d_call: TRBD1; clone_size: -; cdr3_nt: TGTGCCAGCAGTGAAGGGACAGGAGTTCGAGTAAATGGCTACACCTTC; cdr3_aa: CASSEGTGVRVNGYTF
cdr3_length: 16; j_call: TRBJ2-1; v_call: TRBV9; d_call: -; clone_size: -; cdr3_nt: TGTGCCAGCAGCCCTAGCCTAGGTCAGGATTACAATGAGCAGTTCTTC; cdr3_aa: CASSPSLGQDYNEQFF
cdr3_length: 14; j_call: TRBJ2-4; v_call: TRBV18; d_call: -; clone_size: -; cdr3_nt: TGTGCCAGCTCACTTCAAGGAAAGGGAGGTATTCAGTACTTC; cdr3_aa: CASSLQGKGGIQYF
cdr3_length: 14; j_call: TRBJ2-5; v_call: TRBV5-1; d_call: -; clone_size: -; cdr3_nt: TGCGCCAGCCGAACAGGCCTGATCCGGGAGACCCAGTACTTC; cdr3_aa: CASRTGLIRETQYF